Presented here are 21 T cell receptor beta chains from one specimen sequenced in a study of blood T cell repertoires in COVID-19. The repertoire was sequenced with immunoSEQ multiplex PCR; TCRdb's copy has only in-frame clones and lacks some. The sample shows 200,000 to 250,000 clones, roughly 86% of them seen only once. What was sequenced was peripheral blood. These receptors all stem from a woman aged 55-69 years who had recovered from COVID-19.

The chain combines TRBV10-3 with TRBJ2-7; the match to TRBD1 covers 7 bases. Losses at the gene ends were 10 bases for V and 7 bases for J; bases not matched to a gene: 7. Germline assignment: CDR1 ENHRY and CDR2 SYGVKD. The CDR3 runs to 11 residues. CDR3 protein: CATGQAREQYF. CDR3 in DNA: TGTGCCACCGGACAGGCTCGGGAGCAGTACTTC.

The chain is built from TRBV2 and TRBJ2-4, with D perhaps TRBD1 (5 bases). Germline V gives CDR1 SNHLY, CDR2 FYNNEI. Trimming removed 6 bases from V and 4 bases from J, with 13 bases in between. CDR3 length equals 14 residues. The CDR3 is CASRGRAGKNIQYF. In DNA, the CDR3 is TGTGCCAGCAGGGGAAGGGCAGGGAAAAACATTCAGTACTTC.

This clone has ten or more counts. V is TRBV5-1 and J is TRBJ2-1; 10 bases are a match to TRBD2. V shed 3 bases and J 1 base; nucleotides not matched to a gene: 1. This CDR3 is built from 15 residues. CDR1 is SGHRS and CDR2 is YFSETQ in the germline V gene. As DNA, the CDR3 is TGCGCCAGCAGCTCGACTAGCGGGTCCTACAATGAGCAGTTCTTC. Its protein product is CASSSTSGSYNEQFF.

Only a few counts were recorded for this clone. The chain couples TRBV7-2 to TRBJ2-1; D not certain. The CDR3 spans 15 residues. Germline loops: CDR1 SGHTA, CDR2 FQGNSA. Deletions cut 0 bases from V and 4 bases from J, with 10 bases between. The CDR3 sequence is CASSLAAGWYNEQFF. Written as DNA, the CDR3 is TGTGCCAGCAGCTTAGCAGCAGGTTGGTACAATGAGCAGTTCTTC.

The chain has TRBV12-5 and TRBJ1-1; 7 nucleotides agree with TRBD1. In germline, CDR1 is LGHNT, CDR2 FRNRAP. The CDR3 length is 18 residues. J was trimmed by 0 bases and V by 1 base; bases with no gene match: 11. The CDR3 protein is CASGLATGTARMNTEAFF. CDR3 DNA: TGTGCTAGTGGTTTGGCCACCGGGACAGCTAGAATGAACACTGAAGCTTTCTTT. The full variable domain, its missing parts supplied by reference TRBV12-5 and TRBJ1-1, is DARVTQTPRHKVTEMGQEVTMRCQPILGHNTVFWYRQTMMQGLELLAYFRNRAPLDDSGMPKDRFSAEMPDATLATLKIQPSEPRDSAVYFCASGLATGTARMNTEAFFGQGTRLTVV.

Of note for this clone: Additional DNA sequences in this sample encode the identical CDR3. J is TRBJ2-1 and V is TRBV3-1 (or the pseudogene TRBV3-2), with 10 bases fitting TRBD2. This CDR3 comprises 15 residues. Trimming took 1 base from V and 3 from J; bases not matched to a gene: 0. Germline loops: CDR1 LGHDT, CDR2 YNNKEL (reference sequence). Written as DNA, the CDR3 is TGTGCCAGCAGCCAAGCTAGCGGGGGCTACAATGAGCAGTTCTTC. This gives the protein CASSQASGGYNEQFF.

The genes are TRBV28 and TRBJ1-2; the D is unclear. CDR1 and CDR2 from the germline V gene are MDHEN and SYDVKM. Trimming shortened V by 6 bases and J by 5 bases, and 22 bases separated the two germline ends. The CDR3 runs to 16 residues. Here the CDR3 reads CASRPTALSGKYGYTF. Here the CDR3 DNA reads TGTGCCAGCAGACCTACGGCTCTTTCGGGGAAGTATGGCTACACCTTC.

The chain carries TRBV9 and TRBJ2-2; a weak D match, TRBD2 (6 bases). Germline V gene sequence: CDR1 SGDLS, CDR2 YYNGEE. V was cut by 5 bases and J by 6 bases, with 14 bases left in between. CDR3 length: 14 residues. CDR3 in DNA: TGTGCCAGCAGTACACCCCGGAGGGCCGGGGAGCTGTTTTTT. It encodes CASSTPRRAGELFF. The complete variable domain, with remaining parts taken from reference TRBV9 and TRBJ2-2, reads DSGVTQTPKHLITATGQRVTLRCSPRSGDLSVYWYQQSLDQGLQFLIQYYNGEERAKGNILERFSAQQFPDLHSELNLSSLELGDSALYFCASSTPRRAGELFFGEGSRLTVL.

The V gene is TRBV3-1 (or the pseudogene TRBV3-2), the J gene TRBJ2-5; D unresolved. Germline V gene data show CDR1 as LGHDT and CDR2 as YNNKEL (reference sequence). V was shortened by 0 bases and J by 5 bases, with 7 bases between the two germline ends. The CDR3 has 13 residues. The CDR3 nucleotides are TGTGCCAGCAGCCAAGATCCCTCCGAGACCCAGTACTTC. Residues: CASSQDPSETQYF.

The CDR3 nucleotides are TGCAGCGTCGCCCCAGGGGATGAGCAGTTCTTC. Its protein product is CSVAPGDEQFF. J is TRBJ2-1 and V is TRBV29-1; tentative D call: TRBD1 (6 bases). Trimming removed 6 bases at V and 8 bases at J, with 11 bases between. The CDR3 contains 11 residues. Germline CDR1 SQVTM, CDR2 ANQGSEA.

CDR3 nucleotides: TGTGCCAGCAGTTACGCGGGGGGGACGAACACCGGGGAGCTGTTTTTT. Translated: CASSYAGGTNTGELFF. This chain connects TRBV7-2 to TRBJ2-2; 9 bases are a match to TRBD2. V was clipped by 6 bases and J by 0 bases; unmatched bases: 5. This CDR3 comprises 16 residues. The germline V gene has CDR1 SGHTA and CDR2 FQGNSA.

This clone was picked up a small number of times. This sequence joins TRBV11-3 and TRBJ2-1, with 11 positions matching TRBD2. Germline lookup yields CDR1 SGHNT and CDR2 YENEEA. J gave up 10 bases and V 5 bases, and 7 bases lay outside the gene matches. This CDR3 is 14 amino acids long. The CDR3 sequence is CASSPSGGPGEQFF. CDR3 coding DNA: TGTGCCAGCAGCCCTAGCGGGGGGCCCGGGGAGCAGTTCTTC.

The chain carries TRBV2 and TRBJ2-7; tentatively, D is TRBD1 (6 bases). This CDR3 has 12 residues. V was shortened by 6 bases and J by 9 bases, with 15 bases between the two germline ends. Germline V gene lookup returns CDR1 SNHLY and CDR2 FYNNEI. The CDR3 reads CASRQGRIWQYF. The CDR3 nucleotides are TGTGCCAGCAGACAGGGAAGAATTTGGCAGTACTTC.

J is TRBJ2-1 and V is TRBV7-3; 11 nucleotides align to TRBD2. The CDR3 is 14 residues long. Germline CDR1 and CDR2: SGHTA and FQGTGA. With 0 bases clipped from V and 10 bases from J, the junction kept 2 bases outside the gene matches. The DNA of the CDR3 is TGTGCCAGCAGCTTAACTAGCGGGGGGGCCGAGCAGTTCTTC. It encodes CASSLTSGGAEQFF.

The V gene is TRBV29-1, the J gene TRBJ1-2, with 8 nucleotides matching TRBD1. Trimming at V came to 6 bases and at J to 5 bases, leaving 14 bases not matched to a gene. Germline V gives CDR1 SQVTM, CDR2 ANQGSEA. The CDR3 has 15 amino acids. CDR3 protein: CSVNKGQGALYGYTF. DNA for the CDR3: TGCAGCGTCAACAAAGGACAGGGCGCTTTGTATGGCTACACCTTC.

This chain links TRBV5-5 with TRBJ2-5, with TRBD2 identical over 15 bases. The CDR3 is 18 amino acids. Germline trimming cut 3 bases from V and 3 bases from J; bases unmatched to any gene: 9. CDR1 and CDR2 from the germline V gene are SGHKS and YYEKEE (reference sequence). CDR3 nucleotide sequence: TGTGCCAGCAGCTCCCCCTGGACTAGCGGGGGGGTAGAAGAGACCCAGTACTTC. The encoded protein is CASSSPWTSGGVEETQYF.

This clone was detected a few times. The chain combines TRBV12-3 or TRBV12-4 with TRBJ1-1; 9 bases are shared with TRBD1. This CDR3 has 13 residues. V was pared by 6 bases and J by 8 bases, with 7 bases of the junction left unmatched. In DNA form, the CDR3 reads TGTGCCAGCAGCCTACAGGGGGCGGGCGAAGCTTTCTTT. Residues: CASSLQGAGEAFF.

About this clone itself: Other nucleotide sequences in the sample specify the same CDR3. The rearrangement links TRBV5-1 to TRBJ1-1, with 7 bases fitting TRBD1. The germline V gene has CDR1 SGHRS and CDR2 YFSETQ. V was pared by 1 base and J by 1 base, with 1 base of the junction left unmatched. This CDR3 region has 14 residues. The CDR3 sequence is CASSLRQGNTEAFF. CDR3 nucleotides: TGCGCCAGCAGCTTGAGACAGGGGAACACTGAAGCTTTCTTT. The whole variable domain, remainder taken from reference TRBV5-1 and TRBJ1-1, is KAGVTQTPRYLIKTRGQQVTLSCSPISGHRSVSWYQQTPGQGLQFLFEYFSETQRNKGNFPGRFSGRQFSNSRSEMNVSTLELGDSALYLCASSLRQGNTEAFFGQGTRLTVV.

The chain recombines TRBV7-9 with TRBJ1-3; D unclear. V was trimmed by 1 base and J by 1 base, leaving 5 bases between them. Germline V CDR1 and CDR2: SEHNR, FQNEAQ (reference sequence). The CDR3 is 14 residues long. The CDR3 sequence: CASSLGGSGNTIYF. CDR3 DNA: TGTGCCAGCAGCTTAGGAGGATCTGGAAACACCATATATTTT.

V and J are TRBV7-3 and TRBJ1-1; D uncertain. Germline V gene sequence: CDR1 SGHTA, CDR2 FQGTGA. The CDR3 spans 15 residues. V lost 1 base to trimming and J lost 1 base, with 10 bases between them. CDR3 in DNA: TGTGCCAGCAGCTTAAATCGGAGAGAGAACACTGAAGCTTTCTTT. Its protein is CASSLNRRENTEAFF.

J is TRBJ2-5 and V is TRBV6-5; D unresolved. With 8 bases removed from V and 5 bases from J, the gap between germline ends came to 18 bases. Germline V lookup: CDR1 MNHEY, CDR2 SVGAGI. The CDR3 sequence is 14 residues long. CDR3 amino acids: CASGAQWIGETQYF. CDR3 sequence (DNA): TGTGCCAGCGGAGCCCAGTGGATTGGGGAGACCCAGTACTTC.